These 13 T cell receptor beta chains share one sample of origin, sequenced in a study of PD-1 blockade in classical Hodgkin lymphoma. TCRdb's table, derived via immunoSEQ multiplex PCR, lists solely in-frame clones and lacks some. This sample has 25,000 to 30,000 clones; around 68% occur once, and the top ten carry about 16%. Exposure to brentuximab vedotin varied, and each patient had relapsed following autologous stem cell transplantation. Sequenced material: peripheral blood mononuclear cells (PBMCs), taken before the second cycle of nivolumab. The receptor source for this set is a human donor with classical Hodgkin lymphoma.

The rearrangement uses TRBV7-9 and TRBJ2-5; no firm D call. This CDR3 has 12 amino acids. Trimming removed 5 bases from V and 6 bases from J, with 10 bases in between. CDR1 and CDR2 from the germline V gene are SEHNR and FQNEAQ (reference sequence). CDR3 residues: CASSGRRKTQYF. The CDR3 nucleotides are TGTGCCAGCAGCGGAAGACGAAAGACCCAGTACTTC.

The genes are TRBV6-5 and TRBJ1-2; no firm D call. The V end was cut by 6 bases, the J end by 7 bases, with 18 bases between. The CDR3 length is 14 residues. The germline CDR1 and CDR2 sequences are MNHEY and SVGAGI. CDR3 nucleotides: TGTGCCAGCAGCGTCGATTCATTTTCGGGTGGCTACACCTTC. Amino acid sequence: CASSVDSFSGGYTF.

Comment on this clone: Other DNA sequences from this sample encode an identical CDR3 as well. The gene calls are TRBV5-1 and TRBJ1-2; D gene unclear. With 0 bases removed from V and 3 bases from J, the gap between germline ends came to 6 bases. This CDR3 is built from 13 residues. Germline V gene sequence: CDR1 SGHRS, CDR2 YFSETQ. This CDR3 reads CASSLAGYYGYTF. The CDR3 coding sequence is TGCGCCAGCAGCTTGGCGGGGTACTATGGCTACACCTTC.

V is TRBV14 and J is TRBJ2-3; weak D call: TRBD1 (6 bases). V was clipped by 5 bases and J by 5 bases, with 8 bases between them. This CDR3 region has 12 residues. The germline V gene has CDR1 SGHDN and CDR2 FVKESK. The CDR3 coding sequence is TGTGCCAGCAGCTTAGGGGGAGATACGCAGTATTTT. This codes for CASSLGGDTQYF. The full variable domain, its missing parts supplied by reference TRBV14 and TRBJ2-3, is EAGVTQFPSHSVIEKGQTVTLRCDPISGHDNLYWYRRVMGKEIKFLLHFVKESKQDESGMPNNRFLAERTGGTYSTLKVQPAELEDSGVYFCASSLGGDTQYFGPGTRLTVL.

The chain joins TRBV6-5 to TRBJ2-1, with D uncertain. The germline V and J ends were trimmed by 2 bases and 2 bases, with 4 bases remaining between them. Germline V gene data show CDR1 as MNHEY and CDR2 as SVGAGI. This CDR3 region has 13 residues. CDR3 sequence (DNA): TGTGCCAGCAGTTACGGGGCCTACAATGAGCAGTTCTTC. Its translation: CASSYGAYNEQFF.

The V gene is TRBV19, the J gene TRBJ1-5; 11 bases are shared with TRBD1. Germline CDR1 reads LNHDA; CDR2 reads SQIVND (reference sequence). There are 13 residues in the CDR3. With V trimmed by 10 bases and J by 5 bases, 4 bases remained unmatched. CDR3 protein: CATKDRGHQPQHF. In DNA form, the CDR3 reads TGTGCCACCAAGGACAGGGGGCATCAGCCCCAGCATTTT.

By frequency in the sample, this clone is medium-sized (0.01 to 0.1%). The chain joins TRBV7-2 to TRBJ1-1; 8 bases align to TRBD1. V was pared by 5 bases and J by 4 bases, with 15 bases of the junction left unmatched. The germline CDR1 and CDR2 sequences are SGHTA and FQGNSA. The CDR3 is 17 residues long. The CDR3 loop reads CASSTTLGQGALTEAFF. The CDR3 coding sequence is TGTGCCAGCAGCACTACGCTTGGTCAGGGGGCGCTCACTGAAGCTTTCTTT.

This clone has only a few counts. The chain has TRBV9 and TRBJ1-1; 12 bases match TRBD1. Losses at the gene ends were 3 bases for V and 7 bases for J; bases not matched to a gene: 13. This CDR3 is built from 17 residues. In germline, CDR1 is SGDLS, CDR2 YYNGEE. The CDR3: CASSASRGTGGLGEAFF. As DNA, the CDR3 is TGTGCCAGCAGCGCCTCTCGGGGGACAGGGGGCCTCGGTGAAGCTTTCTTT.

The gene calls are TRBV2 and TRBJ1-1; TRBD1 aligns across 7 bases. The CDR3 has 14 residues. Losses at the gene ends were 2 bases for V and 1 base for J; bases not matched to a gene: 1. Germline V lookup: CDR1 SNHLY, CDR2 FYNNEI. The DNA of the CDR3 is TGTGCCAGCAGTGAACAGGGGGAGAACACTGAAGCTTTCTTT. This encodes CASSEQGENTEAFF.

This clone was seen a few times. This chain connects TRBV7-2 to TRBJ1-3; TRBD1 agrees at 7 bases. There are 13 residues in the CDR3. With V trimmed by 4 bases and J by 4 bases, 1 base remained unmatched. CDR1 is SGHTA and CDR2 is FQGNSA in the germline V gene. CDR3 sequence reads: CASSSGQGNTIYF. CDR3 DNA: TGTGCCAGCAGCTCGGGACAGGGAAACACCATATATTTT.

This clone showed up just a few times. This chain links TRBV7-8 with TRBJ1-1; D is uncertain. Germline V gene lookup returns CDR1 SGHVS and CDR2 FQNEAQ. This CDR3 spans 15 amino acids. Trimming removed 1 base from V and 1 base from J, with 10 bases in between. The CDR3 coding sequence is TGTGCCAGCAGCTTAGTGAGTTCGGCGAACACTGAAGCTTTCTTT. This translates into CASSLVSSANTEAFF.

This chain connects TRBV11-3 to TRBJ2-5; D might be TRBD1 (5 bases). V gave up 5 bases and J gave up 3 bases, with 19 bases separating them. Germline V gives CDR1 SGHNT, CDR2 YENEEA. The CDR3 extends over 16 amino acids. The CDR3 is CASSLTVIFREETQYF. In DNA form, the CDR3 reads TGTGCCAGCAGCCTAACCGTGATATTCAGGGAAGAGACCCAGTACTTC.

The J gene is TRBJ1-4, the V gene TRBV7-9; TRBD1 aligns across 7 bases. Trimming removed 8 bases from V and 6 bases from J; junction bases left unmatched: 6. Per the germline V gene, CDR1 is SEHNR and CDR2 is FQNEAQ (reference sequence). CDR3 length: 13 residues. DNA of the CDR3: TGTGCCAGCGGCCAACAGGGGTATGAAAAACTGTTTTTT. Translating gives CASGQQGYEKLFF.